A selection of T cell receptor beta chains follows, all from one sample in a study of shared clonotypes between healthy human individuals. Method: immunoSEQ multiplex PCR; TCRdb's copy keeps in-frame clones and lacks some. The sample lists some 2,000,000 clones, approximately 94% occurring once. Sample: naive CD4+ T cells sorted from blood. These receptor sequences come from a man aged 18 to 35 in good health. CDR3s include the opening cysteine and the closing phenylalanine or tryptophan. D genes are given only for firm matches. Part of the rows lack a size; the others show once, few, many or a class for expanded clones.

D gene: TRBD2; J gene: TRBJ2-3; V gene: TRBV7-2; clone size: .; CDR3 DNA: TGTGCCAGCAGCTCGACTAGCGGGATGAGCACAGATACGCAGTATTTT; CDR3 protein: CASSSTSGMSTDTQYF
D gene: .; J gene: TRBJ1-1; V gene: TRBV5-1; clone size: .; CDR3 DNA: TGCGCCAGCAGCTTGGAAGGGGACGGGACTGGTGATGAAGCTTTCTTT; CDR3 protein: CASSLEGDGTGDEAFF
D gene: .; J gene: TRBJ1-2; V gene: TRBV30; clone size: few; CDR3 DNA: TGTGCCTGGAGTGTAAGGAGGGGTTCGCACTATGGCTACACCTTC; CDR3 protein: CAWSVRRGSHYGYTF
D gene: .; J gene: TRBJ2-7; V gene: TRBV28; clone size: .; CDR3 DNA: TGTGCCAGCAGTCCCCGGGTCGACGCGTTCTACGAGCAGTACTTC; CDR3 protein: CASSPRVDAFYEQYF
D gene: .; J gene: TRBJ2-3; V gene: TRBV27; clone size: .; CDR3 DNA: TGTGCCAGCAGTTTCGTCGGGGGCCGCACAGATACGCAGTATTTT; CDR3 protein: CASSFVGGRTDTQYF
D gene: TRBD1; J gene: TRBJ2-5; V gene: TRBV29-1; clone size: .; CDR3 DNA: TGCAGCGGGACAGGCGTGGCGTGGGAGACCCAGTACTTC; CDR3 protein: CSGTGVAWETQYF
D gene: TRBD1; J gene: TRBJ2-7; V gene: TRBV27; clone size: .; CDR3 DNA: TGTGCCAGCAGTTTGACAGGGGCCTACGAGCAGTACTTC; CDR3 protein: CASSLTGAYEQYF
D gene: .; J gene: TRBJ2-2; V gene: TRBV10-2; clone size: .; CDR3 DNA: TGCGCCAGCAGTGGGCAGGGCGGGACCGGGGAGCTGTTTTTT; CDR3 protein: CASSGQGGTGELFF
D gene: .; J gene: TRBJ1-3; V gene: TRBV9; clone size: .; CDR3 DNA: TGTGCCAGCAGCGTAGAGGGCAGTCGGGGAAACACCATATATTTT; CDR3 protein: CASSVEGSRGNTIYF
D gene: TRBD1; J gene: TRBJ2-3; V gene: TRBV4-1; clone size: .; CDR3 DNA: TGCGCCAGCAGCCAACGGACAGGGGATAGAACAGATACGCAGTATTTT; CDR3 protein: CASSQRTGDRTDTQYF
D gene: .; J gene: TRBJ1-2; V gene: TRBV30; clone size: .; CDR3 DNA: TGTGCCTGGAGTCGGAGGGGTGGCTACACCTTC; CDR3 protein: CAWSRRGGYTF
D gene: .; J gene: TRBJ1-5; V gene: TRBV10-2; clone size: .; CDR3 DNA: TGCGCCAGCAGTGAGCAGGGTTTAAGTCAGCCCCAGCATTTT; CDR3 protein: CASSEQGLSQPQHF
D gene: TRBD1; J gene: TRBJ2-1; V gene: TRBV7-9; clone size: .; CDR3 DNA: TGTGCCAGCAGCAAGACAGGGCGTGAGCAGTTCTTC; CDR3 protein: CASSKTGREQFF
D gene: .; J gene: TRBJ2-2; V gene: TRBV5-8; clone size: .; CDR3 DNA: TGTGCCAGCAGCATTTTGACAGGCACCGGGGAGCTGTTTTTT; CDR3 protein: CASSILTGTGELFF
D gene: .; J gene: TRBJ2-4; V gene: TRBV7-9; clone size: .; CDR3 DNA: TGTGCCAGCAGCTTAGTTCCAGGGGGGACAAAGGCCAAAAACATTCAGTACTTC; CDR3 protein: CASSLVPGGTKAKNIQYF
D gene: .; J gene: TRBJ2-1; V gene: TRBV5-1; clone size: .; CDR3 DNA: TGCGCCAGCAGCCGCGGAAGCGCCGATGAGCAGTTCTTC; CDR3 protein: CASSRGSADEQFF
D gene: TRBD1; J gene: TRBJ1-1; V gene: TRBV19; clone size: .; CDR3 DNA: TGTGCCAGTAGTATCCAGGGGGCGCGAGGCACTGAAGCTTTCTTT; CDR3 protein: CASSIQGARGTEAFF
D gene: .; J gene: TRBJ2-5; V gene: TRBV11-2; clone size: .; CDR3 DNA: TGTGCCAGCAGCTTAGACGGCCAAGAGACCCAGTACTTC; CDR3 protein: CASSLDGQETQYF
D gene: TRBD1; J gene: TRBJ1-2; V gene: TRBV5-1; clone size: .; CDR3 DNA: TGCGCCAGCAGCGCGGGACAGGGTGAAAGTGGCTACACCTTC; CDR3 protein: CASSAGQGESGYTF
D gene: .; J gene: TRBJ2-6; V gene: TRBV6-5; clone size: .; CDR3 DNA: TGTGCCAGCAGCCGGACGAGCTCTGGGGCCAACGTCCTGACTTTC; CDR3 protein: CASSRTSSGANVLTF
D gene: TRBD2; J gene: TRBJ2-2; V gene: TRBV25-1; clone size: once; CDR3 DNA: TGTGCCAGTCAACTAGCGGGAGGAGCCGGGGAGCTGTTTTTT; CDR3 protein: CASQLAGGAGELFF
D gene: TRBD2; J gene: TRBJ2-1; V gene: TRBV12-5; clone size: .; CDR3 DNA: TGTGCTAGTGGTTTGGTACGGACTAGCGGGGTTTACAATGAGCAGTTCTTC; CDR3 protein: CASGLVRTSGVYNEQFF
D gene: .; J gene: TRBJ1-1; V gene: TRBV5-1; clone size: .; CDR3 DNA: TGCGCCAGCAGCTTGGTACAGATGAACACTGAAGCTTTCTTT; CDR3 protein: CASSLVQMNTEAFF
D gene: .; J gene: TRBJ2-3; V gene: TRBV2; clone size: .; CDR3 DNA: TGTGCCAGCAGTGAAGGCGAGGACAGTACGCAGTATTTT; CDR3 protein: CASSEGEDSTQYF
D gene: .; J gene: TRBJ1-4; V gene: TRBV28; clone size: .; CDR3 DNA: TGTGCCAGCAGTCCGAATGGTCCAACTAATGAAAAACTGTTTTTT; CDR3 protein: CASSPNGPTNEKLFF
D gene: .; J gene: TRBJ2-7; V gene: TRBV5-6; clone size: .; CDR3 DNA: TGTGCCAGCAGCTATGGAAACGAGCAGTACTTC; CDR3 protein: CASSYGNEQYF
D gene: .; J gene: TRBJ2-4; V gene: TRBV2; clone size: .; CDR3 DNA: TGTGCCAGCAGTGAAAGGCTAGTGTCCGCCAAAAACATTCAGTACTTC; CDR3 protein: CASSERLVSAKNIQYF
D gene: .; J gene: TRBJ1-1; V gene: TRBV2; clone size: .; CDR3 DNA: TGTGCCAGCCCGGGGGGGCACACTGAAGCTTTCTTT; CDR3 protein: CASPGGHTEAFF
D gene: TRBD1; J gene: TRBJ2-5; V gene: TRBV5-1; clone size: .; CDR3 DNA: TGCGCCAGCAGCAGCTCCGGGACAGGGGCGACGGAGACCCAGTACTTC; CDR3 protein: CASSSSGTGATETQYF
D gene: TRBD1; J gene: TRBJ2-5; V gene: TRBV27; clone size: .; CDR3 DNA: TGTGCCAGCGGTTCCGGGACAGGGCCTGGGGGGACCCAGTACTTC; CDR3 protein: CASGSGTGPGGTQYF
D gene: TRBD2; J gene: TRBJ2-4; V gene: TRBV30; clone size: .; CDR3 DNA: TGTGCCTGGACACTACCGGGACTAGGAGACATTCAGTACTTC; CDR3 protein: CAWTLPGLGDIQYF
D gene: .; J gene: TRBJ2-7; V gene: TRBV5-4; clone size: .; CDR3 DNA: TGTGCCAGCAGCTTACCAGGGACCAACAGAGTCGAGCAGTACTTC; CDR3 protein: CASSLPGTNRVEQYF
D gene: .; J gene: TRBJ2-3; V gene: TRBV27; clone size: .; CDR3 DNA: TGTGCCAGCACAGGGTTAGGGGATACGCAGTATTTT; CDR3 protein: CASTGLGDTQYF
D gene: .; J gene: TRBJ1-1; V gene: TRBV18; clone size: .; CDR3 DNA: TGTGCCAGCTCACCAGCCGTCGAGGGGATGAACACTGAAGCTTTCTTT; CDR3 protein: CASSPAVEGMNTEAFF
D gene: .; J gene: TRBJ1-5; V gene: TRBV7-8; clone size: .; CDR3 DNA: TGTGCCAGCAGCCCCCGCCTCGCCGGGGATAGCAATCAGCCCCAGCATTTT; CDR3 protein: CASSPRLAGDSNQPQHF
D gene: .; J gene: TRBJ2-5; V gene: TRBV5-1; clone size: few; CDR3 DNA: TGCGCCAGCAGCGGGGGACCCCAAGAGACCCAGTACTTC; CDR3 protein: CASSGGPQETQYF
D gene: .; J gene: TRBJ2-2; V gene: TRBV6-6; clone size: .; CDR3 DNA: TGTGCCAGCAGTTTCCAGGGAGTCCACACCGGGGAGCTGTTTTTT; CDR3 protein: CASSFQGVHTGELFF
D gene: .; J gene: TRBJ2-7; V gene: TRBV28; clone size: .; CDR3 DNA: TGTGCCAGCAGTGGGGGAGGCTACGAGCAGTACTTC; CDR3 protein: CASSGGGYEQYF
D gene: .; J gene: TRBJ1-3; V gene: TRBV6-6; clone size: .; CDR3 DNA: TGTGCCAGCAGTTTCAGTGGAAACACCATATATTTT; CDR3 protein: CASSFSGNTIYF
D gene: .; J gene: TRBJ1-4; V gene: TRBV7-2; clone size: .; CDR3 DNA: TGTGCCAGCAGCCCTTCCGGAGGGGCCCATGAAAAACTGTTTTTT; CDR3 protein: CASSPSGGAHEKLFF
D gene: .; J gene: TRBJ2-7; V gene: TRBV5-1; clone size: .; CDR3 DNA: TGCGCCAGCAGCTTCGTCGGGGGCGCCTACGAGCAGTACTTC; CDR3 protein: CASSFVGGAYEQYF
D gene: .; J gene: TRBJ1-2; V gene: TRBV28; clone size: .; CDR3 DNA: TGTGCCAGCAGTTTCTCAGGTCACTATGGCTACACCTTC; CDR3 protein: CASSFSGHYGYTF
D gene: TRBD1; J gene: TRBJ2-1; V gene: TRBV5-1; clone size: .; CDR3 DNA: TGCGCCAGCAGCCCGACCCATTGGACAGGCTCCTACAATGAGCAGTTCTTC; CDR3 protein: CASSPTHWTGSYNEQFF
D gene: TRBD1; J gene: TRBJ1-2; V gene: TRBV18; clone size: .; CDR3 DNA: TGTGCCAGCTCACCGGGACAGGGATCTAACTATGGCTACACCTTC; CDR3 protein: CASSPGQGSNYGYTF
D gene: .; J gene: TRBJ1-2; V gene: TRBV29-1; clone size: .; CDR3 DNA: TGCAGCGTTGAGGTGGGCTATGGCTACACCTTC; CDR3 protein: CSVEVGYGYTF
D gene: TRBD2; J gene: TRBJ2-3; V gene: TRBV5-1; clone size: .; CDR3 DNA: TGCGCCAGCAGCTTGGAAGGGACTAGGGACACAGATACGCAGTATTTT; CDR3 protein: CASSLEGTRDTDTQYF
D gene: TRBD1; J gene: TRBJ1-6; V gene: TRBV4-2; clone size: .; CDR3 DNA: TGTGCCAGCAGCCAAGGACAGGGGGCAAATAATTCACCCCTCCACTTT; CDR3 protein: CASSQGQGANNSPLHF
D gene: TRBD1; J gene: TRBJ2-5; V gene: TRBV10-1; clone size: .; CDR3 DNA: TGCGCCAGCAGTGATTCCGACAGGGGGTCGGAGACCCAGTACTTC; CDR3 protein: CASSDSDRGSETQYF
D gene: .; J gene: TRBJ2-7; V gene: TRBV2; clone size: .; CDR3 DNA: TGTGCCAGCAGTGATCGCAGGGGCGAGCAGTACTTC; CDR3 protein: CASSDRRGEQYF
D gene: .; J gene: TRBJ2-7; V gene: TRBV11-2; clone size: .; CDR3 DNA: TGTGCCAGCAGTCGTAGCGACTCCTACGAGCAGTACTTC; CDR3 protein: CASSRSDSYEQYF
D gene: .; J gene: TRBJ1-4; V gene: TRBV6-5; clone size: .; CDR3 DNA: TGTGCCAGCAGCCTACACGGACAATCACTGTTTTTT; CDR3 protein: CASSLHGQSLFF
D gene: .; J gene: TRBJ1-2; V gene: TRBV5-4; clone size: .; CDR3 DNA: TGTGCCAGCAGCTTGGACCGGGGGGAGGATGGCTACACCTTC; CDR3 protein: CASSLDRGEDGYTF
D gene: .; J gene: TRBJ2-5; V gene: TRBV30; clone size: .; CDR3 DNA: TGTGCCTGGAGTCAGGGGTGGGAGACCCAGTACTTC; CDR3 protein: CAWSQGWETQYF
D gene: .; J gene: TRBJ2-3; V gene: TRBV10-2; clone size: .; CDR3 DNA: TGCGCCAGCAGGCCTTCAACTAGGGGAGATACGCAGTATTTT; CDR3 protein: CASRPSTRGDTQYF
D gene: TRBD2; J gene: TRBJ2-3; V gene: TRBV4-3; clone size: .; CDR3 DNA: TGCGCCAGCAGCCAAGATTGGCTAGCGGCAGGAGATACGCAGTATTTT; CDR3 protein: CASSQDWLAAGDTQYF
D gene: .; J gene: TRBJ2-7; V gene: TRBV5-1; clone size: .; CDR3 DNA: TGCGCCAGCAGCTTGACAGGCGCGGATCCACCATACGAGCAGTACTTC; CDR3 protein: CASSLTGADPPYEQYF
D gene: .; J gene: TRBJ1-2; V gene: TRBV20-1; clone size: .; CDR3 DNA: TGCAGTGCTAAGGGGTATGGCTACACCTTC; CDR3 protein: CSAKGYGYTF
D gene: .; J gene: TRBJ2-1; V gene: TRBV29-1; clone size: .; CDR3 DNA: TGCAGCGTTGACGACGTAGCCTATGAGCAGTTCTTC; CDR3 protein: CSVDDVAYEQFF
D gene: .; J gene: TRBJ2-5; V gene: TRBV11-2; clone size: .; CDR3 DNA: TGTGCCAGCAGCTTAGGGACTCGCAGACCGGAGACCCAGTACTTC; CDR3 protein: CASSLGTRRPETQYF